This T cell receptor beta chain was obtained from a study of molecular identifiers for immune sequencing clone quantification. General study findings and limits: In naive cells, clones above 20 RNA copies held under 1% of molecules, whereas in effector cells they held over 99%.

Libraries of naive CD8 cells were prepared from about 20,000 to 1,000,000 sorted cells using 10%, 30% or 50% RNA. This clonotype was observed at least ten times. The antigen is not known. V was pared by 5 bases and J by 3 bases, with 7 bases of the junction left unmatched. There are 15 residues in the CDR3. Germline loops: CDR1 MDHEN, CDR2 SYDVKM. TCRdb reprocessed the PCR reads via MiXCR and lists one record per CDR3 protein. The profile shows about 320,000 distinct CDR3 sequences, about a fifth of them singletons. The sequence was obtained from a human donor in good health. Some libraries in this study had Jurkat cell RNA spiked in. The source material was naive CD8+ T cells from blood, with Jurkat cell RNA spiked in. Regarding subset: FACS-sorted CD8+CD4-CCR7+CD45RA+ naive T cells. The chain is built from TRBV28 and TRBJ2-7; 10 positions match TRBD2. This chain's CDR3 is CASSLTWTSGYEQYF. In DNA, the CDR3 is TGTGCCAGCAGTCTTACCTGGACTAGCGGCTACGAGCAGTACTTC.